Following are 9 T cell receptor beta chains from one sample sequenced in a study of blood T cell repertoires in COVID-19. The repertoire was sequenced with immunoSEQ multiplex PCR; TCRdb's copy has only in-frame clones and lacks some. Of 250,000 or so clones detected, around 84% appear once; the ten largest clones hold about 7%. Input material: PBMCs or T cells enriched from blood (not recorded which). The source is a woman in her fifties or sixties who had been exposed to COVID-19.

The chain recombines TRBV3-1 (or the pseudogene TRBV3-2) with TRBJ1-6; 8 bases match TRBD1. CDR3 length equals 14 residues. With V trimmed by 6 bases and J by 5 bases, 3 bases remained unmatched. CDR1 is LGHDT, CDR2 YNNKEL, per germline (reference sequence). The CDR3 sequence: CASRLQGDNSPLHF. For the CDR3, the DNA is TGTGCCAGCAGGCTACAGGGGGATAATTCACCCCTCCACTTT.

The table lists this clone with a few counts. This rearrangement joins TRBV4-3 to TRBJ1-4; D is unclear. The CDR3 extends over 16 amino acids. Germline-derived CDR1 and CDR2 are LGHNA and YSLEER. V gave up 1 base and J gave up 8 bases, with 17 bases separating them. The CDR3 DNA reads as TGCGCCAGCAGCCAAGGAGCCGGGTTGATCGGGGAAAAACTGTTTTTT. This encodes CASSQGAGLIGEKLFF.

This chain links TRBV27 with TRBJ2-3, with 8 bases identical to TRBD1. Looked up from germline, CDR1 is MNHEY and CDR2 is SMNVEV (reference sequence). J lost 2 bases, V lost 5 bases, and 9 bases had no gene match. CDR3 length equals 16 residues. CDR3 in DNA: TGTGCCAGCAGTGCCGGGACAGGACGATACACAGATACGCAGTATTTT. Translation: CASSAGTGRYTDTQYF.

The V and J genes are TRBV6-1 and TRBJ2-7, with TRBD2 matching over 7 bases. V shed 2 bases, J shed 0 bases, and the junction held 7 bases outside the gene matches. The CDR3 spans 16 residues. Germline V lookup: CDR1 MNHNS, CDR2 SASEGT. The DNA of the CDR3 is TGTGCCAGCAGTGAACGGTTGGGGACTACCTCCTACGAGCAGTACTTC. As protein: CASSERLGTTSYEQYF.

V gene TRBV27 combines with J gene TRBJ1-1; D gene ambiguous. The CDR3 is made up of 14 amino acids. Germline lookup yields CDR1 MNHEY and CDR2 SMNVEV (reference sequence). Trimming took 6 bases from V and 1 from J, leaving 12 bases between them. The CDR3 nucleotides read TGTGCCAGCAGCCCACGAGCGGGGAACACTGAAGCTTTCTTT. Translation: CASSPRAGNTEAFF.

The chain has TRBV18 and TRBJ1-1, with D possibly matching TRBD1 (6 bases). Trimming removed 3 bases from V and 1 base from J, with 9 bases in between. Looked up from germline, CDR1 is KGHSH and CDR2 is LQKENI. The CDR3 covers 14 residues. The CDR3 is CASSPQGWNTEAFF. The DNA for the CDR3 is TGTGCCAGCTCACCTCAGGGGTGGAACACTGAAGCTTTCTTT.

The chain is built from TRBV6-6 and TRBJ1-3; D is ambiguous. Germline CDR1 and CDR2: MNHNY and SVGAGI (reference sequence). CDR3 length equals 15 residues. V shed 6 bases and J shed 0 bases, with 12 bases lying between them. This chain's CDR3 is CASSAAVDSGNTIYF. The CDR3 DNA follows: TGTGCCAGCAGCGCGGCAGTCGACTCTGGAAACACCATATATTTT.

This clone was seen only a few times. This chain joins TRBV11-2 and TRBJ2-3, with 8 bases matching TRBD1. Looked up from germline, CDR1 is SGHAT and CDR2 is FQNNGV. With 4 bases clipped from V and 3 bases from J, the junction kept 6 bases outside the gene matches. The CDR3 covers 15 residues. The CDR3 spells CASSSGTGGTDTQYF. CDR3 nucleotides: TGTGCCAGCAGCTCCGGGACAGGCGGGACAGATACGCAGTATTTT.

The chain carries TRBV10-1 and TRBJ1-3; D is uncertain. The CDR3 runs 14 residues. Trimming pared 6 bases from V and 0 bases from J, leaving 9 bases between. Germline loops: CDR1 WNHNN, CDR2 SYGVQD (reference sequence). The CDR3 region is CASSRELSGNTIYF. The CDR3 coding sequence is TGCGCCAGCAGCCGAGAACTCTCTGGAAACACCATATATTTT.